Following are 18 T cell receptor beta chains from one sample sequenced in a study of cytomegalovirus exposure and HLA in healthy donors (dated by TCRdb to 2015 to 2018). The method was the immunoSEQ multiplex PCR assay. A mixture of 60 forward primers for TCR Vbeta segments and 13 reverse primers for TCR Jbeta segments was used in the multiplex PCR. The table was pulled from immuneACCESS by TCRdb, which kept in-frame rearrangements only. Such tables lose some clones; where checked, under half of the loss comes from unresolved V genes, and the rest has no known cause. For this sample the table gives fewer than 200,000 clones, of which roughly 80% were detected only once. Of the sample, 0.77% is held by the ten largest clones. Sequencing input: PBMCs. These TCRs come from a woman aged 18 to 35 in good health and CMV-seronegative.

The CDR3 DNA reads as TGCGCCAGCAGCTCTGACAGGGGCTCCGAGCAGTACTTC. It is translated as CASSSDRGSEQYF. V and J are TRBV5-1 and TRBJ2-7; 8 bases fit TRBD1. In germline, CDR1 is SGHRS, CDR2 YFSETQ. CDR3 length: 13 amino acids. The V and J ends lost 3 bases and 6 bases, in that order; junction bases with no gene match: 5.

The V gene is TRBV18, the J gene TRBJ2-1, with D possibly being TRBD2 (6 bases). The germline CDR1 and CDR2 sequences are KGHSH and LQKENI. The CDR3 loop spans 15 amino acids. V shed 3 bases and J shed 0 bases, with 9 bases lying between them. CDR3 region: CASSPREDSYNEQFF. The CDR3 DNA sequence: TGTGCCAGCTCACCCAGGGAGGACTCCTACAATGAGCAGTTCTTC.

The V gene is TRBV5-5, the J gene TRBJ2-3; D is possibly TRBD2 (6 bases). Trimming took off 4 bases at V and 9 bases at J, with 15 bases between the two ends. This CDR3 is 13 amino acids long. CDR1 and CDR2 (germline): SGHKS, YYEKEE (reference sequence). CDR3 coding DNA: TGTGCCAGCAGCCGATCGGGTGCGGGGACGCAGTATTTT. Translating gives CASSRSGAGTQYF.

The rearrangement joins TRBV6-1 to TRBJ2-7, with D perhaps matching TRBD2 (7 bases). With 6 bases removed from V and 2 bases from J, the gap between germline ends came to 17 bases. Germline assignment: CDR1 MNHNS and CDR2 SASEGT. The CDR3 runs 15 residues. DNA for the CDR3: TGTGCCAGCAGCCTGTTACAGGGAGGGACCTACGAGCAGTACTTC. Encoded protein: CASSLLQGGTYEQYF.

The chain combines TRBV28 with TRBJ1-4, with D perhaps TRBD1 (6 bases). The CDR3 totals 15 residues. V gave up 3 bases and J gave up 4 bases, with 12 bases separating them. Germline-derived CDR1 and CDR2 are MDHEN and SYDVKM. CDR3: CASSFKDRFNEKLFF. The DNA for the CDR3 is TGTGCCAGCAGTTTTAAAGACAGGTTTAATGAAAAACTGTTTTTT.

The chain joins TRBV11-2 to TRBJ2-1; TRBD2 might be the D (6 bases). Germline V gene lookup returns CDR1 SGHAT and CDR2 FQNNGV. V lost 1 base and J 7 bases, leaving 14 bases between the germline ends. The CDR3 loop spans 15 amino acids. The CDR3 coding sequence is TGTGCCAGCAGCTTAGCGGGAGCGGTTGGTAATGAGCAGTTCTTC. It yields the protein CASSLAGAVGNEQFF.

This chain links TRBV2 with TRBJ1-2, with TRBD1 as a possible D gene (6 bases). Germline V lookup: CDR1 SNHLY, CDR2 FYNNEI. The CDR3 runs to 13 residues. V was clipped by 6 bases and J by 1 base, with 9 bases between them. The CDR3 region is CASRKQGNYGYTF. The CDR3 DNA reads as TGTGCCAGCAGGAAACAGGGTAACTATGGCTACACCTTC.

V usage is TRBV11-3 and J usage is TRBJ2-7; tentative D call: TRBD1 (6 bases). Trimming removed 5 bases from V and 3 bases from J, with 8 bases in between. Germline values: CDR1 SGHNT, CDR2 YENEEA. The CDR3 spans 12 residues. CDR3 amino acids: CASSPGVYEQYF. CDR3 nucleotides: TGTGCCAGCAGCCCAGGGGTCTACGAGCAGTACTTC.

V is TRBV5-4 and J is TRBJ2-5; D remains ambiguous. Trimming left V 1 base short and J 2 bases short, with 9 bases between. The germline V gene has CDR1 SGHNT and CDR2 YYREEE (reference sequence). This CDR3 has 14 amino acids. The CDR3 loop is CASSLQALQETQYF. The CDR3 DNA reads as TGTGCCAGCAGCTTGCAGGCTCTTCAAGAGACCCAGTACTTC.

In this sample, this clone turned up a few times. V gene TRBV5-1 combines with J gene TRBJ1-2, with D uncertain. The CDR3 spans 16 residues. V gave up 3 bases and J gave up 1 base, with 16 bases separating them. Germline CDR1 and CDR2: SGHRS and YFSETQ. Here the CDR3 DNA reads TGCGCCAGCAGCTCCTACGCGCTCCGGGGTAACTATGGCTACACCTTC. This gives the protein CASSSYALRGNYGYTF.

The chain combines TRBV5-1 with TRBJ2-3; TRBD2 matches 11 bases. The germline CDR1 and CDR2 sequences are SGHRS and YFSETQ. CDR3 length equals 17 residues. Unmatched junction bases numbered 9, after V lost 2 bases and J lost 4 bases. The CDR3 is CASSFDLAGGFSDTQYF. The DNA of the CDR3 is TGCGCCAGCAGCTTTGATTTAGCGGGAGGGTTTTCAGATACGCAGTATTTT.

This rearrangement joins TRBV28 to TRBJ1-2; 8 bases line up with TRBD1. The length of the CDR3 is 11 residues. Germline CDR1 reads MDHEN; CDR2 reads SYDVKM. The V gene end was trimmed by 10 bases and the J gene end by 2 bases; junction bases not matched to a gene: 0. The CDR3 coding sequence is TGTGCCACAGGGGGCAACTATGGCTACACCTTC. Protein product: CATGGNYGYTF.

The J gene is TRBJ2-3, the V gene TRBV6-4; D perhaps matches TRBD2 (5 bases). V was trimmed by 3 bases and J by 2 bases, leaving 6 bases between them. The CDR3 is 13 amino acids. CDR1 and CDR2 (germline): MRHNA, SNTAGT. CDR3 sequence (DNA): TGTGCCAGCAGTGAGACTAACACAGATACGCAGTATTTT. It translates to CASSETNTDTQYF.

This clone was seen only once. The CDR3: CASSYGQYNEQFF. The CDR3 DNA reads as TGTGCCAGCAGTTACGGACAATACAATGAGCAGTTCTTC. This sequence joins TRBV6-5 and TRBJ2-1; tentatively, D is TRBD1 (5 bases). The CDR3 covers 13 residues. The germline V gene has CDR1 MNHEY and CDR2 SVGAGI. V gave up 2 bases and J gave up 4 bases, with 6 bases separating them.

This chain links TRBV9 with TRBJ1-1; D unresolved. Germline CDR1 and CDR2: SGDLS and YYNGEE. CDR3 length: 15 residues. V was cut by 0 bases and J by 0 bases, with 9 bases left in between. Written as DNA, the CDR3 is TGTGCCAGCAGCGTAGGGAGAGGGCTGAACACTGAAGCTTTCTTT. As protein: CASSVGRGLNTEAFF. The whole variable domain, filled in from reference TRBV9 and TRBJ1-1, reads DSGVTQTPKHLITATGQRVTLRCSPRSGDLSVYWYQQSLDQGLQFLIQYYNGEERAKGNILERFSAQQFPDLHSELNLSSLELGDSALYFCASSVGRGLNTEAFFGQGTRLTVV.

This clone was recorded once. The V gene is TRBV5-1, the J gene TRBJ1-2; 8 bases fit TRBD1. V lost 5 bases and J lost 7; bases outside the gene matches: 16. This CDR3 is built from 16 residues. Germline-derived CDR1 and CDR2 are SGHRS and YFSETQ. The CDR3 coding sequence is TGCGCCAGCAGTCCCTCAAATTCAGGGGGCTCGGCTGGCTACACCTTC. Its translation is CASSPSNSGGSAGYTF.

V is TRBV29-1 and J is TRBJ2-1, with a weak D call TRBD1 (6 bases). Germline CDR1 reads SQVTM; CDR2 reads ANQGSEA. The CDR3 loop spans 13 amino acids. Trimming stripped 7 bases from V and 4 bases from J, with 14 bases between. The CDR3 sequence: CSAGTDSYNEQFF. In DNA, the CDR3 is TGCAGCGCTGGCACGGACAGTTACAATGAGCAGTTCTTC.

This clone was picked up one time. The chain joins TRBV5-1 to TRBJ2-3, with TRBD2 matching 9 bases. Germline CDR1 and CDR2: SGHRS and YFSETQ. CDR3 length: 19 amino acids. V dropped 4 bases and J dropped 2; count of bases not matched to a gene: 17. The CDR3, as DNA: TGCGCCAGCAGCAGGGGACCTAGCGGGACTCCTCCCCCCACAGATACGCAGTATTTT. Protein: CASSRGPSGTPPPTDTQYF.